This TCR beta chain was captured by sequencing in a study of Ad26.COV2.S vaccination and SARS-CoV-2 variants. General study findings and limits: Reported findings describe substantial breadth in spike-specific CD8+ and CD4+ T cell responses following vaccination.

This CDR3 is 16 amino acids long. Trimming removed 0 bases at V and 2 bases at J, with 12 bases between. CDR1 and CDR2 from the germline V gene are SGHDT and YYEEEE. Produced via immunoSEQ multiplex PCR; TCRdb's table is partial and in-frame only. The table has under 500,000 clones, approximately 90% seen once. The treatment was: 19 received Ad26.COV2.S at low or high dose, single or two shots; about five received placebo; per-sample allocation not given. All samples were drawn on day 63, counting from the first vaccine or placebo injection. Expressing Wuhan-strain SARS-CoV-2 spike, an Ad26 vector served as the vaccine. Turning to this clone: Its antigen is unknown.

Sequenced here: peripheral blood, sampled in a trial of Ad26.COV2.S vaccine versus placebo. The TCR comes from a person aged 18-60 years who received the Ad26.COV2.S COVID-19 vaccine or a placebo. J is TRBJ2-1 and V is TRBV5-6, with D perhaps assigned TRBD1 or TRBD2 (6 bases each). CDR3: CASSLALGGAYNEQFF. The CDR3 coding sequence is TGTGCCAGCAGCTTGGCTTTGGGGGGCGCCTACAATGAGCAGTTCTTC.